This T cell receptor (beta chain) came from a study of Graves' ophthalmopathy and Graves' hyperthyroidism. V lost 8 bases, J lost 9 bases, and 7 bases lay in between. This CDR3 is 10 amino acids long. Germline lookup yields CDR1 LNHDA and CDR2 SQIVND (reference sequence). As the template, RNA transcripts were used to amplify TCR beta CDR3 regions. The first round was an RT-PCR with HTBI primers, and the second round was a multiplex PCR. TCRdb analysed the multiplex PCR reads with MiXCR anew, one entry per CDR3 protein. The sample contains about 740,000 distinct CDR3 sequences, about 44% of which appear only once. This clonotype was found many times. Its antigen is unknown. Study-wide results and caveats: An approximately 83% specificity and around 88% sensitivity were achieved by a 13-signature model that separated ophthalmopathy from stable hyperthyroidism. Blood samples also showed most expanded thyroid clonotypes exceeding 0.001 frequency.

Exclusion covered patients with other autoimmune diseases or uncontrolled infections (as well as pregnancy or lactation). Clinical symptoms, serum thyroxine, TRAb, thyroid ultrasound and orbital computed tomography determined diagnosis. The sequenced material came from peripheral blood. The origin of this receptor is an adult man with Graves' ophthalmopathy. V is TRBV19 and J is TRBJ2-2; no firm D call. The CDR3 coding sequence is TGTGCCAGTGGGTATAGGGAGCTGTTTTTT. The encoded protein is CASGYRELFF.